What follows are 20 T cell receptor beta chains derived from one specimen sequenced in a study of T-cell memory formation after mild COVID-19. TCRdb ran MiXCR on the 5' RACE reads and lists one entry per CDR3 protein. The sample lists about 430,000 distinct CDR3 sequences, more than 15% occurring once. Sequencing was done on a sample of PBMCs or a T cell subset sorted from them (not recorded which). The receptors here all came from a young man who had mild COVID-19 (a few samples of this study predate the infection). Cell type and time point are not known.

This clonotype came up a few times. V is TRBV10-3 and J is TRBJ1-2; 8 bases are shared with TRBD1. CDR3 length: 13 residues. Germline CDR1 ENHRY, CDR2 SYGVKD. J lost 5 bases, V lost 7 bases, and 6 bases had no gene match. The CDR3, as DNA: TGTGCCATCACTACGGGACAGGATTATGGCTACACCTTC. Protein: CAITTGQDYGYTF.

The rearrangement uses TRBV7-9 and TRBJ2-5; TRBD1 agrees at 7 bases. Per germline, CDR1 SEHNR and CDR2 FQNEAQ (reference sequence). V was pared by 4 bases and J by 4 bases, with 3 bases of the junction left unmatched. The CDR3 extends over 13 amino acids. CDR3 in DNA: TGTGCCAGCAGCTCGACAGGGACAGAGACCCAGTACTTC. Translating it yields CASSSTGTETQYF.

V is TRBV12-3 or TRBV12-4 and J is TRBJ1-5, with 8 positions matching TRBD1. The CDR3 runs 18 residues. The trim removed 3 bases at V and 0 bases at J, leaving 10 bases unmatched. In DNA, the CDR3 is TGTGCCAGCAGTTTTTGGGGCAGGGGGCTGGATAGCAATCAGCCCCAGCATTTT. Translated, it gives CASSFWGRGLDSNQPQHF.

The J gene is TRBJ1-2, the V gene TRBV29-1; weak D call: TRBD1 (5 bases). The ends were cut back, 3 bases at V and 1 base at J, with 6 bases in the middle. Germline V lookup: CDR1 SQVTM, CDR2 ANQGSEA. The CDR3 is 12 residues long. This CDR3 is CSVDRVNYGYTF. The DNA of the CDR3 is TGCAGCGTTGACAGGGTTAACTATGGCTACACCTTC.

This clonotype was counted between two and nine times. The genes are TRBV27 and TRBJ2-5; possibly TRBD2 for D (6 bases). The CDR3 consists of 15 residues. V was shortened by 5 bases and J by 5 bases, with 18 bases between the two germline ends. The germline V gene encodes CDR1 MNHEY and CDR2 SMNVEV (reference sequence). The CDR3 DNA is TGTGCCAGCAGTCCTACCGACGGACGGGGGGAGACCCAGTACTTC. This translates into CASSPTDGRGETQYF.

CDR3 coding DNA: TGCGCCAGCAGCCGACAGGCCGTTTTATATTCACCCCTCCACTTT. Its protein is CASSRQAVLYSPLHF. The V and J genes are TRBV4-1 and TRBJ1-6; the D gene is possibly TRBD1 (6 bases). The germline gives CDR1 MGHRA, CDR2 YSYEKL. The CDR3 is 15 amino acids. V lost 4 bases, J lost 8 bases, and 15 bases lay in between.

This clonotype was seen a handful of times. This chain links TRBV6-5 with TRBJ1-2; D remains unclear. With 8 bases removed from V and 3 bases from J, the gap between germline ends came to 10 bases. The germline V gene encodes CDR1 MNHEY and CDR2 SVGAGI. The CDR3 is 12 amino acids. The DNA of the CDR3 is TGTGCCAGCGCGCGGCCTTACTATGGCTACACCTTC. Translated: CASARPYYGYTF.

V gene TRBV5-1 combines with J gene TRBJ2-5, with D possibly matching TRBD1 (6 bases). CDR1 SGHRS and CDR2 YFSETQ come from the germline V gene. V lost 5 bases and J 5 bases, leaving 13 bases between the germline ends. The CDR3 contains 13 residues. The CDR3 is CASSWGPRETQYF. For the CDR3, the DNA is TGCGCCAGCAGTTGGGGGCCCCGTGAGACCCAGTACTTC. Using reference TRBV5-1 and TRBJ2-5 for the parts outside the CDR3, the full variable domain is KAGVTQTPRYLIKTRGQQVTLSCSPISGHRSVSWYQQTPGQGLQFLFEYFSETQRNKGNFPGRFSGRQFSNSRSEMNVSTLELGDSALYLCASSWGPRETQYFGPGTRLLVL.

This clonotype has only a few counts. V usage is TRBV5-1 and J usage is TRBJ1-1, with 9 bases aligning to TRBD1. V lost 4 bases and J lost 6; bases outside the gene matches: 10. The CDR3 contains 15 residues. CDR1 is SGHRS and CDR2 is YFSETQ in the germline V gene. In nucleotides, the CDR3 is TGCGCCAGCAGCATCGATACAGGGGGCGGGTCTGAAGCTTTCTTT. It specifies CASSIDTGGGSEAFF.

The genes are TRBV7-9 and TRBJ2-3; 7 nucleotides align to TRBD2. The ends lost 1 base at V and 6 bases at J; junction bases unmatched: 7. CDR3 length: 15 residues. Per germline, CDR1 SEHNR and CDR2 FQNEAQ (reference sequence). Written as DNA, the CDR3 is TGTGCCAGCAGCTTAGGGGAGGCGGGAGCCGATACGCAGTATTTT. This translates into CASSLGEAGADTQYF. The full variable domain, completed using reference TRBV7-9 and TRBJ2-3, is DTGVSQNPRHKITKRGQNVTFRCDPISEHNRLYWYRQTLGQGPEFLTYFQNEAQLEKSRLLSDRFSAERPKGSFSTLEIQRTEQGDSAMYLCASSLGEAGADTQYFGPGTRLTVL.

The rearrangement uses TRBV28 and TRBJ1-5; weak D call: TRBD1 (5 bases). This CDR3 contains 15 residues. V dropped 4 bases and J dropped 6 bases, with 16 bases sitting between them. The germline V gene has CDR1 MDHEN and CDR2 SYDVKM. This CDR3 is CASSSIGQGRQPQHF. As DNA, the CDR3 is TGTGCCAGCAGTTCAATAGGACAAGGGCGTCAGCCCCAGCATTTT.

This clonotype was observed many times. This chain links TRBV6-2 or TRBV6-3 with TRBJ2-2; D is uncertain. CDR3 length equals 14 residues. The ends were cut back, 5 bases at V and 0 bases at J, with 7 bases in the middle. Germline V lookup: CDR1 MNHEY, CDR2 SVGEGT. CDR3 nucleotide sequence: TGTGCCAGCAGTATCTATCCGAACACCGGGGAGCTGTTTTTT. Translated: CASSIYPNTGELFF.

This clonotype was found a few times. The chain carries TRBV13 and TRBJ1-4; D not certain. This CDR3 spans 13 amino acids. Trimming took off 6 bases at V and 8 bases at J, with 13 bases between the two ends. Germline V gene lookup returns CDR1 PRHDT and CDR2 FYEKMQ (reference sequence). The CDR3 nucleotides read TGTGCCAGCAGACGGAGGACGAAAGAAAAACTGTTTTTT. It yields the protein CASRRRTKEKLFF.

A few counts support this clonotype. The rearrangement uses TRBV7-3 and TRBJ2-2, with TRBD2 identical over 9 bases. Germline CDR1 SGHTA, CDR2 FQGTGA. J was trimmed by 3 bases and V by 1 base; bases with no gene match: 3. The CDR3 is made up of 16 amino acids. CDR3 nucleotides: TGTGCCAGCAGCTTAAATGGCGGGGGGGACACCGGGGAGCTGTTTTTT. This sequence encodes CASSLNGGGDTGELFF.

In regard to this clonotype: This may be a read error, as it is one base from a much larger clone. The J gene is TRBJ1-2, the V gene TRBV4-3; D unclear. The germline gives CDR1 LGHNA, CDR2 YSLEER. CDR3 size: 15 residues. The ends were cut back, 0 bases at V and 5 bases at J, with 13 bases in the middle. As DNA, the CDR3 is TGCGCCAGCAGCCAAGATGGGAGGGCGCCGTATGGCTACACCTTC. Residues: CASSQDGRAPYGYTF.

V gene TRBV4-3 combines with J gene TRBJ2-7; a weak D match, TRBD1 (7 bases). The CDR3 has 15 residues. Looked up from germline, CDR1 is LGHNA and CDR2 is YSLEER. This chain's CDR3 is CASSQSRGVSCEQYV. CDR3 coding DNA: TGCGCCAGCAGCCAAAGCAGGGGGGTGTCCTGCGAGCAGTACGTC.

The rearrangement links TRBV6-5 to TRBJ1-2; D gene uncertain. From germline, CDR1 is MNHEY and CDR2 SVGAGI. The CDR3 totals 13 residues. The V end lost 3 bases, the J end lost 6 bases, and 11 bases lay between the germline ends. As DNA, the CDR3 is TGTGCCAGCAGTTATCGGGGTATTCATGGCTACACCTTC. Translation: CASSYRGIHGYTF.

The J gene is TRBJ1-1, the V gene TRBV7-8; no clear D gene. Between the trimmed V and J ends, which lost 5 bases and 2 bases, there was a span of 6 bases. Germline CDR1 is SGHVS and CDR2 is FQNEAQ. CDR3 length: 12 amino acids. The CDR3 DNA sequence: TGTGCCAGCAGCCCGGACAACACTGAAGCTTTCTTT. It is translated as CASSPDNTEAFF.

This clonotype was picked up a small number of times. This sequence joins TRBV6-5 and TRBJ2-5, with 9 bases identical to TRBD1. Looked up from germline, CDR1 is MNHEY and CDR2 is SVGAGI. The CDR3 is 15 residues long. Trimming at V came to 6 bases and at J to 1 base, leaving 6 bases not matched to a gene. In nucleotides, the CDR3 is TGTGCCAGCAGGGGGGGACAGGGTCCCCAAGAGACCCAGTACTTC. Amino acids: CASRGGQGPQETQYF.

This clonotype turned up a few times. The chain employs TRBV6-1 and TRBJ2-7; 7 nucleotides agree with TRBD1. From germline, CDR1 is MNHNS and CDR2 SASEGT. The CDR3 has 13 amino acids. With 7 bases clipped from V and 4 bases from J, the junction kept 7 bases outside the gene matches. CDR3 residues: CASTEGALYEQYF. The CDR3 DNA reads as TGTGCCAGCACAGAGGGGGCGTTGTACGAGCAGTACTTC.